The TCR beta chain described here comes from a study of memory B cells and T cells in multiple sclerosis (dated by TCRdb to 2016 to 2019). The study in broad terms: TCR beta repertoires of autoproliferating peripheral T cells were compared with the TCR beta repertoires of brain lesion-infiltrating T cells in multiple sclerosis patients. TCR sequencing included a couple of multiple sclerosis patients for whom either brain lesions at autopsy or brain-infiltrating cells from biopsy were available.

Notes on this clone: Its target antigen remains unknown. Per-nucleotide qualities are absent, and no much larger clonotype sits a single base away.

General findings and caveats noted by the study authors: Because clone-set sizes differed between compartments, counts of shared clonotypes were influenced and normalization was required.

Genomic DNA was extracted, and the immunoSEQ Platform was used to amplify TCRbeta CDR3 regions from that DNA. Multiplex PCR, high-throughput sequencing and a vendor bioinformatics pipeline were brought together in the immunoSEQ assay. For the original study's pipeline: Non-productive sequences and CDR3s shorter than 4 amino acids were excluded, and clonotype frequencies were recalculated for each sample. Shared clonotypes were identified in immunoSEQ Analyzer 2.0 as identical CDR3 amino acid, V gene and J gene sequences. Repertoire overlap was normalized by dividing shared clonotype counts by the product of both clone-set sizes, scaled by 1000 into arbitrary units. Sourced from immuneACCESS, this table was stored by TCRdb with only in-frame sequences that have V and J called. A share of the clones is absent; for the studies checked, an unresolved V gene accounts for under half, and the remainder has no known explanation. Clonal size and the V and J genes are those of that table, whereas D and trimming came from the DNA. The sample table records approximately 47,000 clones; roughly 87% of these occur just once. About 1.1% of the sample rests with the top ten.

Autoproliferating (CFSEdim) and non-proliferating (CFSEhi) T cell fractions were sequenced separately after stimulus-free culture of CFSE-labeled PBMCs. Altogether, about 5.1x10^7 CFSE-labeled PBMCs were kept in culture for 7 days with no stimulus, after which the replicate wells were combined. PBMCs were labeled with about 0.54 uM CFSE and cultured without exogenous stimuli in serum-free AIM-V medium. PBMCs were isolated by Ficoll density gradient centrifugation and were cryopreserved before use. Using a FACSAria III, live 7-AAD-negative cells were sorted, then washed with PBS and stored frozen at -80 degrees C as dry pellets. Inclusive of the bounding cysteine and phenylalanine, the CDR3 is 14 residues long. Here the CDR3 DNA is all that survives: 42 bases in frame from base 1. Here V drops 4 bases and J drops 7 bases, and the junction holds 5 bases not matched to any gene. For CDR1 and CDR2, the germline V gene lists SNHLY and FYNNEI.

The sequence links TRBV2 to TRBJ1-5; TRBD1 lines up with 9 middle nucleotides. The source is a human donor with multiple sclerosis. The specimen sequenced was PBMCs from blood kept in culture. The nucleotides are TGTGCCAGCAGTGGGACAGGGGAGTCGCAGCCCCAGCATTTT. It translates to CASSGTGESQPQHF.